The 25 T cell receptor beta chains in this list originate from one sample, sequenced in a study of blood T cell repertoires in COVID-19. Sequencing was performed with immunoSEQ multiplex PCR; in TCRdb, only in-frame clones are kept and a portion is missing. The sample contains 200,000 to 250,000 clones, approximately 86% of which appear only once. The sequenced sample was peripheral blood. These TCRs come from a woman aged 25-40 years who had recovered from COVID-19.

This clone has just one count. The J gene is TRBJ1-1, the V gene TRBV4-1; D not resolved. CDR3 size: 15 residues. V dropped 0 bases and J dropped 3 bases, with 11 bases sitting between them. The germline CDR1 and CDR2 sequences are MGHRA and YSYEKL. CDR3 residues: CASSQESGGDTEAFF. The CDR3 DNA sequence: TGCGCCAGCAGCCAAGAATCCGGCGGCGACACTGAAGCTTTCTTT.

Written as DNA, the CDR3 is TGCGCCAGCAGCTTGGGAGGGCTAGGGCAGGACGAGCAGTACTTC. This translates into CASSLGGLGQDEQYF. J is TRBJ2-7 and V is TRBV5-1; D may be TRBD2 (5 bases). Per germline, CDR1 SGHRS and CDR2 YFSETQ. The CDR3 is 15 amino acids. The V end lost 0 bases, the J end lost 5 bases, and 15 bases lay between the germline ends.

V usage is TRBV6-5 and J usage is TRBJ2-7, with 7 bases aligning to TRBD1. The junction had 4 bases not matched to a gene; V was cut back by 5 bases and J by 3 bases. Per the germline V gene, CDR1 is MNHEY and CDR2 is SVGAGI. There are 13 residues in the CDR3. CDR3 sequence reads: CASSRDRYYEQYF. The CDR3 DNA is TGTGCCAGCAGTCGGGACAGATACTACGAGCAGTACTTC.

The chain recombines TRBV19 with TRBJ1-2, with D uncertain. Trimming took 4 bases from V and 6 from J, leaving 6 bases between them. The CDR3 extends over 11 amino acids. Germline V gives CDR1 LNHDA, CDR2 SQIVND (reference sequence). The CDR3 sequence: CASSTEDGYTF. The CDR3 nucleotides are TGTGCCAGTAGTACTGAGGATGGCTACACCTTC. Based on the CDR3 plus reference TRBV19 and TRBJ1-2, the full variable domain is DGGITQSPKYLFRKEGQNVTLSCEQNLNHDAMYWYRQDPGQGLRLIYYSQIVNDFQKGDIAEGYSVSREKKESFPLTVTSAQKNPTAFYLCASSTEDGYTFGSGTRLTVV.

The V gene is TRBV12-5, the J gene TRBJ1-2; no reliable D call. Trimming removed 0 bases from V and 4 bases from J, with 12 bases in between. The CDR3 covers 15 residues. Germline lookup yields CDR1 LGHNT and CDR2 FRNRAP. The CDR3 nucleotides are TGTGCTAGTGGTTTGGTACCGGTTGATATCTATGGCTACACCTTC. It encodes CASGLVPVDIYGYTF.

J is TRBJ1-2 and V is TRBV27, with a possible D match to TRBD1 (6 bases). The CDR3 runs to 15 residues. Trimming pared 6 bases from V and 3 bases from J, leaving 17 bases between. CDR1 MNHEY and CDR2 SMNVEV come from the germline V gene (reference sequence). As DNA, the CDR3 is TGTGCCAGCAGCCCAGCGGGGGGCGCTTACTATGGCTACACCTTC. It translates to CASSPAGGAYYGYTF.

This clone came up a few times. The chain has TRBV18 and TRBJ1-4, with unresolved D. V dropped 4 bases and J dropped 4 bases, with 10 bases sitting between them. CDR1 and CDR2 from the germline V gene are KGHSH and LQKENI. This CDR3 spans 14 amino acids. The CDR3 sequence is CASSLATVNEKLFF. CDR3 in DNA: TGTGCCAGCTCACTCGCAACGGTTAATGAAAAACTGTTTTTT.

This chain joins TRBV7-8 and TRBJ1-4, with unresolved D. CDR1 is SGHVS, CDR2 FQNEAQ, per germline. The V end was cut by 1 base, the J end by 0 bases, with 12 bases between. The CDR3 contains 17 residues. DNA for the CDR3: TGTGCCAGCAGCTTAGGTTCCCTCCGGTCAACTAATGAAAAACTGTTTTTT. It translates to CASSLGSLRSTNEKLFF.

The chain carries TRBV2 and TRBJ2-5; 7 bases align to TRBD1. CDR3 length: 14 amino acids. The germline V gene has CDR1 SNHLY and CDR2 FYNNEI. V dropped 0 bases and J dropped 6; count of bases not matched to a gene: 4. CDR3 coding DNA: TGTGCCAGCAGTGAAGCTGACAGGGTTAAGACCCAGTACTTC. Translated: CASSEADRVKTQYF.

The chain employs TRBV2 and TRBJ2-3; weak D call: TRBD1 (6 bases). Trimming pared 2 bases from V and 4 bases from J, leaving 13 bases between. The germline V gene has CDR1 SNHLY and CDR2 FYNNEI. The CDR3 has 15 amino acids. The CDR3 protein is CASSERPGEPDTQYF. The CDR3, as DNA: TGTGCCAGCAGTGAACGGCCAGGGGAACCAGATACGCAGTATTTT.

V usage is TRBV19 and J usage is TRBJ2-5, with D uncertain. Germline V gene lookup returns CDR1 LNHDA and CDR2 SQIVND (reference sequence). Trimming removed 1 base from V and 1 base from J, with 10 bases in between. This CDR3 contains 15 residues. The CDR3 DNA reads as TGTGCCAGTAGTATAGCGGCAGGTCCCCAAGAGACCCAGTACTTC. It translates to CASSIAAGPQETQYF.

The gene calls are TRBV5-4 and TRBJ2-7, with TRBD1 matching over 7 bases. The ends lost 4 bases at V and 7 bases at J; junction bases unmatched: 11. Germline V CDR1 and CDR2: SGHNT, YYREEE (reference sequence). This CDR3 spans 14 amino acids. CDR3 nucleotides: TGTGCCAGCAGCGCCCGACGGGACAGCCCGGAGCAGTACTTC. Amino acid sequence: CASSARRDSPEQYF.

The rearrangement links TRBV19 to TRBJ2-3; D gene unclear. The V gene lost 5 bases and the J gene lost 2 bases, with 17 bases spanning the gap. The length of the CDR3 is 16 residues. The germline V gene encodes CDR1 LNHDA and CDR2 SQIVND (reference sequence). CDR3 DNA: TGTGCCAGTAGTCCAATACTAACCACAACCACAGATACGCAGTATTTT. It encodes CASSPILTTTTDTQYF.

The chain combines TRBV7-2 with TRBJ2-1; 9 bases match TRBD1. The germline CDR1 and CDR2 sequences are SGHTA and FQGNSA. The V and J ends lost 4 bases and 3 bases, in that order; junction bases with no gene match: 4. This CDR3 spans 15 amino acids. CDR3 DNA: TGTGCCAGCAGCTCAACAGGGGGCTTCTACAATGAGCAGTTCTTC. This translates into CASSSTGGFYNEQFF. Full variable domain (remainder filled in from reference TRBV7-2 and TRBJ2-1): GAGVSQSPSNKVTEKGKDVELRCDPISGHTALYWYRQSLGQGLEFLIYFQGNSAPDKSGLPSDRFSAERTGGSVSTLTIQRTQQEDSAVYLCASSSTGGFYNEQFFGPGTRLTVL.

A few counts support this clone. The V and J genes are TRBV2 and TRBJ2-1, with TRBD2 identical over 7 bases. This CDR3 spans 13 amino acids. The trim removed 6 bases at V and 9 bases at J, leaving 8 bases unmatched. Germline V gene lookup returns CDR1 SNHLY and CDR2 FYNNEI. CDR3 residues: CASRLLAYGEQFF. The CDR3 bases are TGTGCCAGCAGATTACTAGCGTACGGTGAGCAGTTCTTC.

The V and J genes are TRBV4-1 and TRBJ2-3, with 10 positions matching TRBD2. This CDR3 has 16 amino acids. Germline V gene data show CDR1 as MGHRA and CDR2 as YSYEKL. V lost 0 bases, J lost 3 bases, and 3 bases stayed unmatched. The CDR3 region has the DNA TGCGCCAGCAGCCAAGATTCTAGCGGGGGAACAGATACGCAGTATTTT. It yields the protein CASSQDSSGGTDTQYF.

The chain links TRBV9 to TRBJ1-1; 10 bases match TRBD1. The CDR3 totals 12 residues. Germline lookup yields CDR1 SGDLS and CDR2 YYNGEE. Trimming at V came to 7 bases and at J to 8 bases, leaving 5 bases not matched to a gene. CDR3 sequence: CASSRDRGEAFF. CDR3 bases: TGTGCCAGCTCACGGGACAGGGGAGAAGCTTTCTTT. The full variable domain, with the rest looked up from reference TRBV9 and TRBJ1-1, is DSGVTQTPKHLITATGQRVTLRCSPRSGDLSVYWYQQSLDQGLQFLIQYYNGEERAKGNILERFSAQQFPDLHSELNLSSLELGDSALYFCASSRDRGEAFFGQGTRLTVV.

The chain joins TRBV5-1 to TRBJ2-7; maybe TRBD1 (5 bases). The germline CDR1 and CDR2 sequences are SGHRS and YFSETQ. This CDR3 contains 14 residues. Trimming cost V 2 bases and J 0 bases, with 9 bases left between them. CDR3 coding DNA: TGCGCCAGCAGCTTAATCAGGGACTCCTACGAGCAGTACTTC. It yields the protein CASSLIRDSYEQYF.

The chain uses TRBV4-1 and TRBJ2-1, with D possibly TRBD2 on 6 matching bases. Trimming cost V 0 bases and J 8 bases, with 14 bases left between them. The CDR3 spans 15 residues. Germline-derived CDR1 and CDR2 are MGHRA and YSYEKL. The CDR3, as DNA: TGCGCCAGCAGCCAAGAAAATATCGGGGGATATGAGCAGTTCTTC. Its translation is CASSQENIGGYEQFF.

The rearrangement joins TRBV2 to TRBJ1-2, with a weak D call TRBD1 (6 bases). Per the germline V gene, CDR1 is SNHLY and CDR2 is FYNNEI. This CDR3 is 15 amino acids long. V was cut by 8 bases and J by 0 bases, with 16 bases left in between. The CDR3 coding sequence is TGTGCCAGCGGACAGAACACCAACGCTAACTATGGCTACACCTTC. Protein: CASGQNTNANYGYTF.

The V and J genes are TRBV7-9 and TRBJ2-1; possibly TRBD2 for D (5 bases). CDR1 and CDR2 from the germline V gene are SEHNR and FQNEAQ (reference sequence). V was shortened by 5 bases and J by 7 bases, with 9 bases between the two germline ends. CDR3 size: 12 residues. The CDR3 here is CASSQRRNEQFF. The DNA of the CDR3 is TGTGCCAGCAGCCAACGGAGGAATGAGCAGTTCTTC.

The chain employs TRBV18 and TRBJ1-6; TRBD1 matches at 10 bases. There are 14 residues in the CDR3. The V gene's germline CDR1 is KGHSH and CDR2 LQKENI. V trimming: 3 bases; J trimming: 8 bases; junction bases outside the gene matches: 1. This CDR3 is CASSPGTGDSPLHF. DNA of the CDR3: TGTGCCAGCTCACCCGGGACAGGGGATTCACCCCTCCACTTT.

The chain employs TRBV7-6 and TRBJ2-5, with unresolved D. V lost 4 bases to trimming and J lost 2 bases, with 2 bases between them. This CDR3 comprises 11 residues. Germline values: CDR1 SGHVS, CDR2 FNYEAQ. CDR3 bases: TGTGCCAGCAGCTCACAAGAGACCCAGTACTTC. It translates to CASSSQETQYF.

The rearrangement uses TRBV6-5 and TRBJ2-7; D may be TRBD1 (6 bases). The CDR3 length is 14 residues. The germline V and J ends were trimmed by 4 bases and 4 bases, with 14 bases remaining between them. CDR1 is MNHEY and CDR2 is SVGAGI in the germline V gene. Here the CDR3 DNA reads TGTGCCAGCAGTTTGAGGCAGGGGTGGTACGAGCAGTACTTC. It encodes CASSLRQGWYEQYF.

This chain uses TRBV5-4 with TRBJ2-3; TRBD1 is a possible D gene (8 bases). The CDR3 loop spans 15 amino acids. Looked up from germline, CDR1 is SGHNT and CDR2 is YYREEE (reference sequence). The V gene lost 3 bases and the J gene lost 4 bases, with 15 bases spanning the gap. CDR3: CASSSTGGVADTQYF. The CDR3 region has the DNA TGTGCCAGCAGCTCCACAGGGGGGGTGGCAGATACGCAGTATTTT.